Sequencing of this T cell receptor (beta chain) was carried out in a study of T cells after yellow fever vaccination. Study outcomes and limitations: Overlap between CD4 and CD8 compartments was detected for a small share of clonotypes.

About this clonotype itself: Antigen: not known.

Via MiXCR, TCRdb re-called the 5' RACE reads, giving one row per CDR3 protein. The table lists around 350,000 distinct CDR3 sequences, around a tenth of them singletons. Trimming removed 0 bases at V and 4 bases at J, with 12 bases between. Germline assignment: CDR1 LGHNA and CDR2 YNFKEQ. The CDR3 has 15 residues. The receptor was derived from a man aged 18 to 30 who received the YFV17D yellow fever vaccine. The source material was PBMCs, sampled on the day of the first yellow fever vaccination. The rearrangement joins TRBV4-2 to TRBJ2-5; D is tentatively TRBD1 or TRBD2 (5 bases each). Here the CDR3 DNA reads TGTGCCAGCAGCCAAGATGGGACGGCTCCAGAGACCCAGTACTTC. Amino acids: CASSQDGTAPETQYF.